This entry features one TCR beta chain sequence. Its matching antigen is unknown. In the PCR, 60 Vbeta and 13 Jbeta primers were used. Measured with immunoSEQ multiplex PCR; TCRdb has only the in-frame clones, and not every one. This sample has roughly 200,000 clones, with 81% found just once. These data originate in a study of cytomegalovirus exposure and HLA in healthy donors. The study's findings and limits: A later examination showed that TCR association rates differed by HLA locus, with DRB1 most and HLA-C fewest.

The germline V gene has CDR1 MRHNA and CDR2 SNTAGT. V dropped 0 bases and J dropped 4; count of bases not matched to a gene: 4. There are 17 residues in the CDR3. This rearrangement joins TRBV6-4 to TRBJ2-1; TRBD2 matches 12 bases. The source is a man aged 35 to 55 in good health and CMV-seropositive. Sequencing was performed on PBMCs. CDR3 sequence: CASSDSKLAGGYNEQFF. The CDR3 nucleotides read TGTGCCAGCAGTGACTCCAAACTAGCGGGAGGTTACAATGAGCAGTTCTTC.